The sequence of this TCR beta chain was determined in a study of blood T cell repertoires in COVID-19. The V end lost 1 base, the J end lost 0 bases, and 12 bases lay between the germline ends. CDR3 size: 16 residues. Germline V lookup: CDR1 SGHVS, CDR2 FQNEAQ. Authors' analysis steps: It was from reference gene primer amplification that nucleated cell counts were estimated. The protocol was immunoSEQ multiplex PCR, while the TCRdb copy is restricted to in-frame clones and leaves out a portion. V, J and clone size are taken as reported in that table, and D and trimming were inferred from the DNA itself. The repertoire holds approximately 75,000 clones, with more than 75% as singletons.

Source material: peripheral blood. The receptor's source is a woman older than 75 with active or convalescent COVID-19. The rearrangement joins TRBV7-8 to TRBJ2-5, with a possible D match to TRBD2 (5 bases). CDR3 sequence (DNA): TGTGCCAGCAGCTTAGGGGCTAGCTCGCACCAAGAGACCCAGTACTTC. The encoded protein is CASSLGASSHQETQYF.